This T cell receptor (beta chain) was recovered during a study of OX40 agonist ivuxolimab in advanced cancers. Germline CDR1 and CDR2: MNHNS and SASEGT. V was shortened by 1 base and J by 6 bases, with 12 bases between the two germline ends. The CDR3 has 14 amino acids. This clone appeared a single time. Measured with immunoSEQ multiplex PCR; TCRdb has only the in-frame clones, and not every one. The sample has some 86,000 clones; 90% are singletons. The rearrangement joins TRBV6-1 to TRBJ2-5; a weak D match, TRBD2 (7 bases). This TCR was recovered from an adult with an advanced solid tumor such as melanoma, head and neck, liver or kidney cancer. The material sequenced was CD4+ or CD8+ T cells sorted from blood, taken in a trial of the OX40 agonist ivuxolimab. The CDR3 nucleotides are TGTGCCAGCAGTGAAGGGAGGGGGGGGCAGACCCAGTACTTC. The encoded protein is CASSEGRGGQTQYF.